This T cell receptor (beta chain) came from a study of human T cells and chemical hapten exposure (dated by TCRdb to about 2021). For the wider study: Libraries were combined into a pool for sequencing, and differences in TCR yield between samples came mainly from small differences in library volumes within the pool. This study followed changes in the peripheral blood TCR repertoire in vivo during primary and secondary sensitization of alopecia patients to the hapten diphenylcyclopropenone (DPC). Each blood RNA sample was used to sequence both TCR alpha and TCR beta chains. General findings and caveats noted by the study authors: Repeated subsampling changed both the strength of the expansion versus patch-test correlation and the threshold at which the correlation became significant. No change with DPC sensitization was found in the number of TCRs above 1 in 1000 frequency, and no evidence of global repertoire structure alterations was found.

Libraries were prepared through 5' RACE. The listed sequencing device is Illumina MiSeq. During library preparation, unique molecular identifiers were attached to individual cDNA molecules so that TCRs could be counted in a quantitative, reproducible way. Under the source paper's analysis protocol: A median of approximately 100,000 TCRs per sample was observed, with a range of roughly 20,000 to 700,000. V, J and CDR3 annotation of the TCR reads was performed with the Decombinator software suite. Every sample was subsampled to the same number of TCRs (28,000) for the PS versus PT1 abundance plots. TCRs were defined as expanded if absent before sensitization and observed at least eight times at the 2-week time point. TCRdb reran the public reads through fastp at Q25 and MiXCR, keeping productive beta chains. Duplicate CDR3 protein sequences are folded into a single record with the most common DNA and genes. The V and J calls here are based on TCRdb, not the publication. The sample table records around 80,000 distinct CDR3 sequences; approximately 15% of these occur just once. The ten top clones hold over 6.5% of the sample.

Total RNA was extracted from unfractionated whole blood that had been collected in Tempus Blood RNA tubes. Roughly 5 healthy volunteers served as TCR sequencing controls and were bled at day 0, 2 weeks and 6 weeks. The table lists this clonotype with a few counts. The target of this receptor is not known. Per-nucleotide qualities are absent, and no much larger clonotype sits a single base away. Trimming takes 4 bases from V and 0 bases from J, and the germline ends sit 3 bases apart. From the cysteine through the phenylalanine, the CDR3 covers 12 amino acids. The sequence is cut down to CDR3 DNA, 36 bases in frame from base 1. The germline V gene yields SGHRS for CDR1 and YFSETQ for CDR2.

The chain uses TRBV5-1 and TRBJ2-3; the D gene cannot be named for sure. This receptor was obtained from a female donor in good health. CDR3 sequence: CASSQSTDTQYF. The base sequence is TGCGCCAGCAGCCAAAGCACAGATACGCAGTATTTT.